The present entry profiles one T cell receptor (beta chain) with its context. Its cognate antigen is unknown. This sample is part of a study of cytomegalovirus exposure and HLA in healthy donors. On the study more broadly: A previous analysis identified more than 100 million unique TCR beta sequences derived from around 200 million T cells.

The study, taken as a whole, reports: Owing to their indistinguishability, certain V segments, notably TRBV6-2 and TRBV6-3, were excluded.

The CDR3 length is 16 residues. Germline assignment: CDR1 SGHTA and CDR2 FQGNSA. Trimming cost V 0 bases and J 1 base; bases outside gene matches: 5. A multiplex PCR was run with 60 Vbeta primers and 13 Jbeta primers. Methods used by the authors: In a later analysis, the count reached approximately 80 million unique TCR beta chains, with about 10 million shared. The data were produced by immunoSEQ multiplex PCR, yet TCRdb's version contains in-frame clones alone and is incomplete. That table supplies the V and J calls and clone size; D and trimming were determined from the DNA. The table lists more than 95,000 clones, more than 80% of them singletons.

Sequences were obtained from PBMCs. The V and J genes are TRBV7-2 and TRBJ2-5; 7 bases align to TRBD2. This TCR derives from a man younger than 35 in good health and CMV-seronegative. CDR3 DNA: TGTGCCAGCAGCTTAGCATGGGGGGGAGGCCAAGAGACCCAGTACTTC. Protein sequence: CASSLAWGGGQETQYF.